This is a list of T cell receptor beta chains from one sample in a study of beta chain features in type 1 diabetes. TCRdb's table, derived via immunoSEQ multiplex PCR, lists solely in-frame clones and lacks some. The sample records 100,000 to 150,000 clones, 15% to 20% being singletons. Specimen: central memory CD4+ T cells from blood. The receptors shown here come from a man aged 18 to 29 with type 1 diabetes. Both conserved end residues are trimmed from each CDR3.

j_gene,v_gene,CDR3aa
TRBJ1-1,TRBV2,ASSEAGWRTEAF
TRBJ2-5,TRBV5-1,ASSYGLQETQY
TRBJ2-7,TRBV6-5,ASSYVRSYEQY
TRBJ2-1,TRBV7-2,ASSTDRGYYNEQF
TRBJ1-1,TRBV30,AWSSDRGAEAF
TRBJ1-1,TRBV28,AQDKGGNAEAF
TRBJ2-1,TRBV19,ASSKPGQGRNEQF
TRBJ1-1,TRBV7-2,ASSSSRGGRTEAF
TRBJ2-2,TRBV6-1,ASDRPLNTGELF
TRBJ2-7,TRBV7-9,ASSQGLADPYEQY
TRBJ2-3,TRBV10-3,AIMGGSVDTQY
TRBJ1-6,TRBV9,ASSANVDSYNSPLH
TRBJ1-1,TRBV30,AWQSPGFGNTEAF
TRBJ2-3,TRBV6-5,ASSYSLRDATDTQY
TRBJ2-5,TRBV18,ASSRLAGDDMYQETQY
TRBJ2-1,TRBV2,ASSYSNEQF
TRBJ1-1,TRBV5-1,ASSLQWGTAEAF
TRBJ2-1,TRBV18,ASSPSLAGGSSYNEQF
TRBJ1-6,TRBV4-3,ASRRGDNSPLH
TRBJ1-5,TRBV5-1,ASSPESAGGLQPQH
TRBJ1-2,TRBV6-5,ASSYQDREPYGYT
TRBJ2-3,TRBV4-1,ASSHGTSGRTDTQY
TRBJ1-1,TRBV30,AWSPKDGSGGNTEAF
TRBJ1-1,TRBV27,ASSFNRNTEAF
TRBJ1-1,TRBV18,ASSPAWGDTEAF
TRBJ2-7,TRBV5-6,ASSFGQGAFLQY
TRBJ2-3,TRBV7-2,ASSLGTTTDTQY
TRBJ1-3,TRBV7-2,ASGGTSSGNTIY
TRBJ1-2,TRBV6-5,ASSWGDSRNGYT
TRBJ2-5,TRBV4-2,ASSQDLTVEETQY
TRBJ2-1,TRBV7-2,ASSLTLYEQF
TRBJ2-1,TRBV5-1,ASSLEPSGYNEQF
TRBJ1-1,TRBV2,ASSGQGNTEAF
TRBJ1-5,TRBV30,AWSISGSNQPQH
TRBJ2-1,TRBV11-3,ASSFPGGSNEQF
TRBJ1-1,TRBV6-6,ATTARGGMNTEAF
TRBJ2-5,TRBV11-2,ASSASQETQY
TRBJ1-4,TRBV5-1,ASSLRADEKLF
TRBJ2-2,TRBV5-1,ASILERAGELF
TRBJ2-7,TRBV4-2,ASSPVGTSGIGEQY
TRBJ2-7,TRBV7-8,ASSFWTSEEQY
TRBJ1-4,TRBV30,AWSVSWAGNEKLF
TRBJ2-7,TRBV28,ASSPGPRTGSYEQY
TRBJ2-3,TRBV9,ASNLDGGTDTQY
TRBJ2-5,TRBV4-2,ASSQDLEVQETQY
TRBJ2-1,TRBV7-9,ASSDPGTSGRRNNEQF
TRBJ2-7,TRBV28,ASRTDREYEQY
TRBJ2-5,TRBV7-9,ASSFNSGRGETQY
TRBJ1-2,TRBV7-9,ASSLGGDYGYT
TRBJ2-1,TRBV6-5,ASSPNQDEQF
TRBJ1-2,TRBV7-9,ASSGEWTNYGYT
TRBJ2-1,TRBV2,ASLRDQTGNEQF
TRBJ2-3,TRBV7-2,ASSSYGTSTDTQY
TRBJ2-7,TRBV28,ASSRGAGGPHEQY
TRBJ1-1,TRBV4-2,ASSQANQGTEAF
TRBJ2-1,TRBV27,ASSLPGQAFNEQF
TRBJ1-2,TRBV5-4,ASSQGQGNGYT
TRBJ2-5,TRBV19,ATRGGYQETQY
TRBJ1-5,TRBV7-2,ASSLRGQTEPQH
TRBJ2-1,TRBV29-1,SVEDQVKYNEQF